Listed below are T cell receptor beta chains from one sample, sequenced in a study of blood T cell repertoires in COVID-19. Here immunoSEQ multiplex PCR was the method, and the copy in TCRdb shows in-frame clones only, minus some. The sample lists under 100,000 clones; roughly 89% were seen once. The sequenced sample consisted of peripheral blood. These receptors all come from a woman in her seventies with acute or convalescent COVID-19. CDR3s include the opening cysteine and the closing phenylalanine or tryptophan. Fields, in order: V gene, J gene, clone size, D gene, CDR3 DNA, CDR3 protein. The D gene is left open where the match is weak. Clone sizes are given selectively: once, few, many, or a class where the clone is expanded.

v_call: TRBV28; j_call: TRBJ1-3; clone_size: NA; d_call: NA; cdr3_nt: TGTGCCAGCAGTTTAACGGTCACCGGCTCTGGAAACACCATATATTTT; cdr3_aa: CASSLTVTGSGNTIYF
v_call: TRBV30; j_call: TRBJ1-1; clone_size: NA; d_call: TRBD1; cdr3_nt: TGTGCCTGGAGTGGCAGGGGGCCTCAAGTATCTAAAGCTTTCTTT; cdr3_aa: CAWSGRGPQVSKAFF
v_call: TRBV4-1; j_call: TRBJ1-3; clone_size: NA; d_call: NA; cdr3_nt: TGCGCCAGCAGCCCGACAGATGCGGGGGCCTCTGGAAACACCATATATTTT; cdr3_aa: CASSPTDAGASGNTIYF
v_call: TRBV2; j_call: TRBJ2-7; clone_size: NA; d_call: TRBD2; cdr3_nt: TGTGCCAGCAGTGGGACTAGCGGAGCAGCCTACGAGCAGTACTTC; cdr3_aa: CASSGTSGAAYEQYF
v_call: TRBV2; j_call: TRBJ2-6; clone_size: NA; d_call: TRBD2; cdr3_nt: TGTGCCGCTAGCGGCCCAAGCTCTGGGGCCAACGTCCTGACTTTC; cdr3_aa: CAASGPSSGANVLTF
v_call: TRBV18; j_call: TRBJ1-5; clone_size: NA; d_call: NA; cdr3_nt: TGTGCCAGCTCAACTACGACAGGCCAACATCAGCCCCAGCATTTT; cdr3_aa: CASSTTTGQHQPQHF
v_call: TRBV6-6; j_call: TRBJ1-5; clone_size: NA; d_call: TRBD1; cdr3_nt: TGTGCCAGCAGTCAGGCCCCGACAGGGAATAGCAATCAGCCCCAGCATTTT; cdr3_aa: CASSQAPTGNSNQPQHF
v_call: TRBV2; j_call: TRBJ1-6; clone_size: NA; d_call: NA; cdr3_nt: TGTGCCAGCAGAGAGGCCAGGGGCCCCCTCCACTTT; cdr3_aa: CASREARGPLHF
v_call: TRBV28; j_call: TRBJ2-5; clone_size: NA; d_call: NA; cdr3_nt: TGTGCCAGCAGTTCTCAGGGCTTGGAGACCCAGTACTTC; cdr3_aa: CASSSQGLETQYF
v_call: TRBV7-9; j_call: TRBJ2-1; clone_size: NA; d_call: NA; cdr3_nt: TGTGCCAGCAGCGCGGACAGAGGGAATTCCTACAATGAGCAGTTCTTC; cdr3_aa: CASSADRGNSYNEQFF
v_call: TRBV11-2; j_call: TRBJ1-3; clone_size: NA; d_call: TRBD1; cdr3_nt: TGTGCCAGCATGGAGACAGGGTACGGAAACACCATATATTTT; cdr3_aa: CASMETGYGNTIYF
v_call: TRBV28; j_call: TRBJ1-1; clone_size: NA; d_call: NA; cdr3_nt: TGTGCCAGCAGGGATCCGGGACTTCGGGCTTTCTTT; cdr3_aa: CASRDPGLRAFF
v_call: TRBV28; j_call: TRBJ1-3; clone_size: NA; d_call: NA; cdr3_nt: TGTGCCAGCAGTTTTGAGCCCGACACCATATATTTT; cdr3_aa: CASSFEPDTIYF
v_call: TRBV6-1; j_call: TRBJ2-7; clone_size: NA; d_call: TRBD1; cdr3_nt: TGTGCCAGCAGTGAACTAGCACAGGGGGCGCGGGTTGAGCAGTACTTC; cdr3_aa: CASSELAQGARVEQYF
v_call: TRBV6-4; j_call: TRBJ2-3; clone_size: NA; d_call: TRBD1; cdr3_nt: TGTGCCAGCCGACTACAGGGGGGTACGCAGTATTTT; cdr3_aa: CASRLQGGTQYF
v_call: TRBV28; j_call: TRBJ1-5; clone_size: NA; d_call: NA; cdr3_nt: TGTGCCAGCAGTCTGGTGGGAGAGCATCAGCCCCAGCATTTT; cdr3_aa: CASSLVGEHQPQHF
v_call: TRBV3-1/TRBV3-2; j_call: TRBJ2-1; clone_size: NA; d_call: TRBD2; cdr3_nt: TGTGCCAGCAGCCAAGGACTAGCGGGGCCGTTCTTC; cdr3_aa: CASSQGLAGPFF
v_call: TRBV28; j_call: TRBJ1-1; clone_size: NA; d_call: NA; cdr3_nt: TGTGCCGCCCGCGGGGGAATTGAAGCTTTCTTT; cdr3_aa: CAARGGIEAFF
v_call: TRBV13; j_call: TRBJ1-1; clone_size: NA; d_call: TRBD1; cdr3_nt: TGTGCCAGCAGCTTACAGGGGGCGCGGGGGACTGAAGCTTTCTTT; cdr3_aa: CASSLQGARGTEAFF
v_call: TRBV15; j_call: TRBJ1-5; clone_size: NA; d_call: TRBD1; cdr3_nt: TGTGCCACCAGCAGGGGGGGGACAGGGGGCATTCGCAATCAGCCCCAGCATTTT; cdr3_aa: CATSRGGTGGIRNQPQHF
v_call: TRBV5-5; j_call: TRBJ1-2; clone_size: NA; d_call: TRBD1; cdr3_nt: TGTGCCAGCAGCCGGGACAGGGAGTTCGGCTACACCTTC; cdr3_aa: CASSRDREFGYTF
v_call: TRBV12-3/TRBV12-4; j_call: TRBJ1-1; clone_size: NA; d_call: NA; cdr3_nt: TGTGCCAGCAGCACTACCTACCCGGAAGCTTTCTTT; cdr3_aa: CASSTTYPEAFF
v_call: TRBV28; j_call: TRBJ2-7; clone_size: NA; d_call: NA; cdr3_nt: TGTGCCAGCAGTACCTACAGGGTTACCTACGAGCAGTACTTC; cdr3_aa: CASSTYRVTYEQYF
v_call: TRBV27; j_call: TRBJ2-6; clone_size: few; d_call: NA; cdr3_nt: TGTGCCAGCAGTTTATCCATCTCTGGGGCCAACGTCCTGACTTTC; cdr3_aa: CASSLSISGANVLTF
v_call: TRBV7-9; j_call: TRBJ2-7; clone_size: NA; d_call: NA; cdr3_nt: TGTGCCAGCAGCTTAGTGGTAGGGGCTTTGGTTTACGAGCAGTACTTC; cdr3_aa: CASSLVVGALVYEQYF
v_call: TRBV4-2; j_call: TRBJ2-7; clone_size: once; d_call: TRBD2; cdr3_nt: TGTGCCAGCAGCCAAGGCGCGGGAGTGGGTTACGAGCAGTACTTC; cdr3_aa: CASSQGAGVGYEQYF
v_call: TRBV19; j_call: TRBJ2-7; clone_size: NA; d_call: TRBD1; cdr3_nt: TGTGCCAGTTCTAAAGGGGGCCTCTACGAGCAGTACTTC; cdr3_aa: CASSKGGLYEQYF
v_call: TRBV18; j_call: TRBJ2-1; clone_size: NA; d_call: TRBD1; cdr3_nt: TGTGCCAGCTCCCGAGGACAGGGCTCCTACAATGAGCAGTTCTTC; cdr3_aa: CASSRGQGSYNEQFF
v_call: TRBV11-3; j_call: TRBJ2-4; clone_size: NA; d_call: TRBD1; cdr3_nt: TGTGCCAGCAGCAATAGTCGGACAGGGGAAAACATTCAGTACTTC; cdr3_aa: CASSNSRTGENIQYF
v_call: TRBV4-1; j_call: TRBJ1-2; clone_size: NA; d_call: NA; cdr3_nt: TGCGCCAGCAGCCAAATGACCAGCGGCCTTGGCTATGGCTACACCTTC; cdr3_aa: CASSQMTSGLGYGYTF
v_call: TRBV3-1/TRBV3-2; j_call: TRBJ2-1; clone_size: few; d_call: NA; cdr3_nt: TGTGCCAGCAGCCCGACTTCGGGTGCCTCCATATACAATGAGCAGTTCTTC; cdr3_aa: CASSPTSGASIYNEQFF
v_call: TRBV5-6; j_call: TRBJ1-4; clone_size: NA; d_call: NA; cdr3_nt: TGTGCCAGCAGCTTGGCGGTCGGGGGTGAAAAACTGTTTTTT; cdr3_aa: CASSLAVGGEKLFF
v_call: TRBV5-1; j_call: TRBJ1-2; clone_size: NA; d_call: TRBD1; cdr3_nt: TGCGCCAGCAGCTTGGAACCCGGGACAGGGTATGGCTACACCTTC; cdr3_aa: CASSLEPGTGYGYTF
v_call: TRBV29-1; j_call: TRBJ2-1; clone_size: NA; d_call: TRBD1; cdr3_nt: TGCAGCGTTGATTCAGGGACAGAATACAATGAGCAGTTCTTC; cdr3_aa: CSVDSGTEYNEQFF
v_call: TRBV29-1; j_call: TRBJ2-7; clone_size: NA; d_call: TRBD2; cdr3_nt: TGCAGCGCGGGACTAGCGGGACTTTTAAGCTCCTACGAGCAGTACTTC; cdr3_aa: CSAGLAGLLSSYEQYF
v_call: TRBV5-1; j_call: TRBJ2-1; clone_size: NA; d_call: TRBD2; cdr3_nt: TGCGCCAGCAGCTTGGAGTCTAGCGGAAACAATGAGCAGTTCTTC; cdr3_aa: CASSLESSGNNEQFF
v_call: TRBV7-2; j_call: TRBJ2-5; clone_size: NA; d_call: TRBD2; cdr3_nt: TGTGCCAGCAGCTTAATGACTAGCGGCCAGACCCAGTACTTC; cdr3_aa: CASSLMTSGQTQYF
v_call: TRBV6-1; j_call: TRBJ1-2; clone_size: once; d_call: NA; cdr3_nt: TGTGCCAGCAGTGAGCGCCCGACAGATAACTATGGCTACACCTTC; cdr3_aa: CASSERPTDNYGYTF
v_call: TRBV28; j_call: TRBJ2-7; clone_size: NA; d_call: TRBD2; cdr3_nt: TGTGCCAGCAGTTTAGGACTAGCGGGAGTAAACGAGTACTTC; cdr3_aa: CASSLGLAGVNEYF
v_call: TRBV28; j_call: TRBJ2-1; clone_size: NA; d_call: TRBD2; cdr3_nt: TGTGCCAGCAGTTTATGGGAGCGGGATGGCTACATCAATGAGCAGTTCTTC; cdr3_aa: CASSLWERDGYINEQFF
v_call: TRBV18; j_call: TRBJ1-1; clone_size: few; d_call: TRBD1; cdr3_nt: TGTGCCAGCTCACCATTGACAGGGGAGGCCACTGAAGCTTTCTTT; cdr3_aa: CASSPLTGEATEAFF
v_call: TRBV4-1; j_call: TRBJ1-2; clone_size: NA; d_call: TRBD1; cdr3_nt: TGCGCCAGCAGCCAGATCCGGTATCAGGGGGAAGGCGGCTACACCTTC; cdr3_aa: CASSQIRYQGEGGYTF
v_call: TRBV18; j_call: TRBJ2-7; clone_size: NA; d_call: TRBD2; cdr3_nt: TGTGCCAGCTCAGTCGGACTAGCGGGAAAGGGGGAGCAGTACTTC; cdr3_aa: CASSVGLAGKGEQYF
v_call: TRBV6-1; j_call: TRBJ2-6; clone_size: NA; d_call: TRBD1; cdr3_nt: TGTGCCAGCAGTGCCGGACAGGGGGCTTCTGGGGCCAACGTCCTGACTTTC; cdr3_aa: CASSAGQGASGANVLTF